This T cell receptor (beta chain) was found in a study of technical replicates of blood from a handful of donors. TCRdb's copy holds only in-frame clones and misses some; the assay was immunoSEQ multiplex PCR. The sample records tens of thousands of clones, just under 97% being singletons. The CDR3 runs 14 residues. The V end was cut by 0 bases, the J end by 2 bases, with 9 bases between. Germline lookup yields CDR1 SGDLS and CDR2 YYNGEE. This clonotype was sampled from a human donor in good health. The sequencing input was T cells isolated from PBMCs. This sequence joins TRBV9 and TRBJ2-7, with TRBD2 as a possible D gene (7 bases). The CDR3 region has the DNA TGTGCCAGCAGCGTAGAGGGGGGGGCCTACGAGCAGTACTTC. It specifies CASSVEGGAYEQYF.